Presented here are 14 T cell receptor beta chains from one specimen sequenced in a study of T cell responses to AZD1222 COVID-19 vaccine. The protocol was immunoSEQ multiplex PCR, while the TCRdb copy is restricted to in-frame clones and leaves out a portion. The sample lists approximately 110,000 clones, about 90% seen once, with roughly 10% in the top ten. This specimen consisted of peripheral blood, obtained on day 0 of AZD1222 vaccination. These TCRs come from an adult in good health.

The gene calls are TRBV4-2 and TRBJ2-7; 8 bases fit TRBD2. The CDR3 contains 17 residues. Germline-derived CDR1 and CDR2 are LGHNA and YNFKEQ. Losses at the gene ends were 0 bases for V and 5 bases for J; bases not matched to a gene: 12. CDR3 sequence (DNA): TGTGCCAGCAGCCAAGAAGATAGCGGGGAGCCAGAGGACGAGCAGTACTTC. Translating gives CASSQEDSGEPEDEQYF.

On this clone itself: The sample has other DNA sequences that encode this CDR3 too. The chain joins TRBV4-2 to TRBJ1-2; no clear D gene. Trimming cost V 0 bases and J 5 bases, with 13 bases left between them. The CDR3 length is 15 residues. Germline assignment: CDR1 LGHNA and CDR2 YNFKEQ. The CDR3 protein is CASSQDADGAYGYTF. The CDR3 nucleotides are TGTGCCAGCAGCCAAGATGCGGACGGTGCTTATGGCTACACCTTC.

The chain employs TRBV5-1 and TRBJ1-6; D perhaps matches TRBD1 (5 bases). With 0 bases removed from V and 7 bases from J, the gap between germline ends came to 8 bases. This CDR3 is 14 amino acids long. Germline assignment: CDR1 SGHRS and CDR2 YFSETQ. CDR3 sequence (DNA): TGCGCCAGCAGCTTGGCTGACAGAAATTCACCCCTCCACTTT. Amino acids: CASSLADRNSPLHF.

The chain couples TRBV28 to TRBJ1-2; D ambiguous. The CDR3 has 13 residues. V was shortened by 5 bases and J by 4 bases, with 11 bases between the two germline ends. The germline CDR1 and CDR2 sequences are MDHEN and SYDVKM. The CDR3 region is CASSIPYLYGYTF. The CDR3 DNA reads as TGTGCCAGCAGTATCCCCTATCTCTATGGCTACACCTTC.

The gene calls are TRBV10-3 and TRBJ2-1; 8 positions match TRBD2. The junction had 7 bases not matched to a gene; V was cut back by 9 bases and J by 9 bases. The CDR3 spans 12 residues. The germline gives CDR1 ENHRY, CDR2 SYGVKD. The CDR3 region is CAIRGTRGEQFF. The CDR3 bases are TGTGCCATACGAGGGACTAGAGGTGAGCAGTTCTTC.

The rearrangement links TRBV5-6 to TRBJ2-5; 9 positions match TRBD1. The J segment lost 4 bases and the V segment lost 0 bases, leaving 7 bases of the junction unmatched. CDR1 and CDR2 (germline): SGHDT, YYEEEE. The CDR3 contains 16 residues. The CDR3 nucleotides read TGTGCCAGCAGCTTGGATCCGGGACAGGGAGGAGAGACCCAGTACTTC. It is translated as CASSLDPGQGGETQYF.

V is TRBV27 and J is TRBJ2-1; 7 bases align to TRBD2. The CDR3 has 16 amino acids. The V segment lost 7 bases and the J segment 2 bases; nucleotides outside the gene matches: 11. In germline, CDR1 is MNHEY, CDR2 SMNVEV (reference sequence). In DNA form, the CDR3 reads TGTGCCAGCACCCCTGGGAGGGGCAGAGCCTACAATGAGCAGTTCTTC. This gives the protein CASTPGRGRAYNEQFF.

The chain is built from TRBV7-9 and TRBJ2-3; TRBD2 might be the D (6 bases). This CDR3 region has 18 residues. Deletions cut 5 bases from V and 4 bases from J, with 25 bases between. Germline V gives CDR1 SEHNR, CDR2 FQNEAQ (reference sequence). CDR3 sequence: CASSLVPGGVGPPDTQYF. The CDR3 DNA reads TGTGCCAGCAGCCTCGTTCCCGGGGGAGTTGGGCCCCCAGATACGCAGTATTTT.

This chain connects TRBV30 to TRBJ1-4; no definite D call. This CDR3 spans 14 amino acids. V gave up 2 bases and J gave up 8 bases, with 15 bases separating them. The germline CDR1 and CDR2 sequences are GTSNPN and SVGIG (reference sequence). CDR3 region: CAWSTEVREEKLFF. CDR3 nucleotide sequence: TGTGCCTGGAGTACCGAAGTGAGGGAGGAAAAACTGTTTTTT.

This chain joins TRBV7-9 and TRBJ2-3; 8 bases map to TRBD1. J lost 6 bases, V lost 4 bases, and 12 bases had no gene match. The CDR3 totals 16 residues. CDR1 is SEHNR, CDR2 FQNEAQ, per germline (reference sequence). The DNA for the CDR3 is TGTGCCAGCAGCTCCTCTTCGCCAGGGGGCGAGGATACGCAGTATTTT. Its protein is CASSSSSPGGEDTQYF.

The genes are TRBV7-9 and TRBJ2-7; the D is unclear. Trimming pared 5 bases from V and 6 bases from J, leaving 8 bases between. The V gene's germline CDR1 is SEHNR and CDR2 FQNEAQ (reference sequence). The CDR3 totals 11 residues. Here the CDR3 DNA reads TGTGCCAGCAGCGGGGAACTCGAGCAGTACTTC. This gives the protein CASSGELEQYF.

This clone was observed once. The V call is TRBV4-1, the J call TRBJ1-2; a weak D match, TRBD1 (5 bases). CDR1 and CDR2 from the germline V gene are MGHRA and YSYEKL. This CDR3 region has 15 residues. Trimming pared 0 bases from V and 4 bases from J, leaving 12 bases between. The DNA for the CDR3 is TGCGCCAGCAGCCAAGACCCAGGGAGCGGCTATGGCTACACCTTC. Amino acids: CASSQDPGSGYGYTF.

V gene TRBV11-2 combines with J gene TRBJ2-3, with D possibly being TRBD1 or TRBD2 (6 bases each). Germline loops: CDR1 SGHAT, CDR2 FQNNGV. The CDR3 spans 18 residues. V dropped 2 bases and J dropped 4 bases, with 22 bases sitting between them. The CDR3 DNA is TGTGCCAGCAGCTTAACCCCCCTCCTTGGGGGGCCAGCAGATACGCAGTATTTT. This codes for CASSLTPLLGGPADTQYF.

J is TRBJ1-2 and V is TRBV11-3, with D hard to call. This CDR3 has 13 residues. V lost 11 bases, J lost 4 bases, and 17 bases lay in between. CDR1 is SGHNT, CDR2 YENEEA, per germline. CDR3 DNA: TGTGCCTCATCCGGGGTCGCTTCCTATGGCTACACCTTC. As protein: CASSGVASYGYTF.